The 26 T cell receptor beta chains in this list originate from one sample, sequenced in a study of T cells after yellow fever vaccination. MiXCR, applied by TCRdb to the 5' RACE reads, yields one record per CDR3 protein. The table lists about 160,000 distinct CDR3 sequences, around 9% of them singletons. The sequenced sample was CD8+ T cells sorted from PBMCs, obtained 45 days after the yellow fever booster vaccination. Receptor source: a young man who received the YFV17D yellow fever vaccine.

The chain links TRBV4-1 to TRBJ1-5, with a weak D call TRBD1 (6 bases). V shed 1 base and J shed 6 bases, with 13 bases lying between them. The CDR3 loop spans 15 amino acids. Looked up from germline, CDR1 is MGHRA and CDR2 is YSYEKL. The CDR3 nucleotides are TGCGCCAGCAGCCAAGGTAACAGGGAAGGTCAGCCCCAGCATTTT. This sequence encodes CASSQGNREGQPQHF.

In its sample, this clonotype was seen many times. V usage is TRBV7-9 and J usage is TRBJ1-1; 8 bases line up with TRBD1. Germline V gives CDR1 SEHNR, CDR2 FQNEAQ (reference sequence). J was trimmed by 6 bases and V by 3 bases; bases with no gene match: 9. The CDR3 sequence is 15 residues long. CDR3 DNA sequence: TGTGCCAGCAGCTTCCCTGACAGGGGTAAAGCTGAAGCTTTCTTT. Amino acids: CASSFPDRGKAEAFF.

This clonotype was detected a few times. The rearrangement joins TRBV20-1 to TRBJ1-1; TRBD1 agrees at 8 bases. The V segment lost 0 bases and the J segment 4 bases; nucleotides outside the gene matches: 7. The CDR3 is 15 amino acids. Germline CDR1 and CDR2: DFQATT and SNEGSKA (reference sequence). CDR3 sequence: CSARDMLQGATEAFF. CDR3 nucleotides: TGCAGTGCTAGAGATATGTTGCAGGGGGCCACTGAAGCTTTCTTT.

This clonotype was recorded a few times. This chain connects TRBV7-6 to TRBJ2-2; 12 bases align to TRBD2. Germline V gives CDR1 SGHVS, CDR2 FNYEAQ. CDR3 length: 15 amino acids. Germline trimming cut 5 bases from V and 4 bases from J; bases unmatched to any gene: 2. This CDR3 is CASSQTSGGTGELFF. Here the CDR3 DNA reads TGTGCCAGCAGCCAGACTAGCGGGGGCACCGGGGAGCTGTTTTTT.

This clonotype showed up many times. The V and J genes are TRBV4-3 and TRBJ2-7; D unclear. V dropped 1 base and J dropped 4 bases, with 8 bases sitting between them. The CDR3 covers 13 residues. Germline V gene lookup returns CDR1 LGHNA and CDR2 YSLEER. The CDR3 spells CASSQAQGYEQYF. For the CDR3, the DNA is TGCGCCAGCAGCCAAGCCCAAGGTTACGAGCAGTACTTC.

This clonotype was observed a few times. The chain joins TRBV7-9 to TRBJ2-5; no clear D. The V end lost 6 bases, the J end lost 8 bases, and 19 bases lay between the germline ends. The CDR3 sequence is 14 residues long. Germline V gives CDR1 SEHNR, CDR2 FQNEAQ (reference sequence). The CDR3 region is CASRSLGPPDTQYF. The CDR3 DNA reads TGTGCCAGCAGGTCCTTGGGCCCCCCGGATACCCAGTACTTC.

This clonotype has ten or more counts. V gene TRBV4-2 combines with J gene TRBJ2-1; 9 bases are shared with TRBD2. This CDR3 has 16 amino acids. V lost 0 bases and J lost 2; bases outside the gene matches: 2. Germline assignment: CDR1 LGHNA and CDR2 YNFKEQ. The DNA for the CDR3 is TGTGCCAGCAGCCAAGACGGCGGGGGGGCCTACAATGAGCAGTTCTTC. Translating gives CASSQDGGGAYNEQFF.

There are many counts of this clonotype. The chain combines TRBV11-1 with TRBJ2-7; D may match TRBD1 or TRBD2 (5 bases each). This CDR3 spans 13 amino acids. Trimming left V 4 bases short and J 4 bases short, with 11 bases between. Germline V gene data show CDR1 as SGHAT and CDR2 as FQDESV (reference sequence). As DNA, the CDR3 is TGTGCCAGCAGCTGGGGGACCGGATACGAGCAGTACGTC. Protein: CASSWGTGYEQYV.

This clonotype was seen more than once but under ten times. The chain joins TRBV10-2 to TRBJ2-7; the match to TRBD1 covers 10 bases. Germline loops: CDR1 WSHSY, CDR2 SAAADI. The CDR3 sequence is 14 residues long. The trim removed 8 bases at V and 3 bases at J, leaving 7 bases unmatched. CDR3 in amino acids: CASESRDRGYEQYF. The CDR3 coding sequence is TGCGCCAGCGAAAGCAGGGACAGGGGCTACGAGCAGTACTTC.

This chain links TRBV29-1 with TRBJ2-2, with TRBD1 matching over 7 bases. The V gene end was trimmed by 6 bases and the J gene end by 6 bases; junction bases not matched to a gene: 4. In germline, CDR1 is SQVTM, CDR2 ANQGSEA. CDR3 length equals 12 residues. CDR3 sequence (DNA): TGCAGCGTACCGACAGGGCCCGGGGAGCTGTTTTTT. It is translated as CSVPTGPGELFF.

The rearrangement links TRBV9 to TRBJ2-5; no clear D gene. This CDR3 is 14 amino acids long. V shed 0 bases and J shed 1 base, with 7 bases lying between them. Germline lookup yields CDR1 SGDLS and CDR2 YYNGEE. The CDR3 coding sequence is TGTGCCAGCAGCGTAGGAGGAGTCCAAGAGACCCAGTACTTC. Its protein product is CASSVGGVQETQYF.

This clonotype occurred many times. The V and J genes are TRBV19 and TRBJ2-7; D is uncertain. Germline CDR1 and CDR2: LNHDA and SQIVND (reference sequence). V was pared by 5 bases and J by 4 bases, with 9 bases between. The CDR3 consists of 12 residues. The CDR3 region has the DNA TGTGCCAGTAGTGCCTCGTCTTACGAGCAGTACTTC. As protein: CASSASSYEQYF.

This clonotype was seen a handful of times. The chain's CDR3 is CSAPPGGRDTQYF. In DNA, the CDR3 is TGCAGTGCGCCCCCAGGGGGTAGGGATACGCAGTATTTT. The chain joins TRBV20-1 to TRBJ2-3; 7 bases agree with TRBD1. V lost 6 bases, J lost 6 bases, and 9 bases stayed unmatched. The CDR3 sequence is 13 residues long. The germline V gene encodes CDR1 DFQATT and CDR2 SNEGSKA (reference sequence).

This clonotype was counted between two and nine times. The rearrangement links TRBV9 to TRBJ2-3; D not certain. Germline CDR1 is SGDLS and CDR2 is YYNGEE. The CDR3 is 12 amino acids. Trimming took 3 bases from V and 2 from J, leaving 4 bases between them. CDR3 loop: CASSGVTDTQYF. CDR3 nucleotide sequence: TGTGCCAGCAGCGGGGTCACAGATACGCAGTATTTT.

J is TRBJ2-3 and V is TRBV28; D may be TRBD1 (6 bases). Germline CDR1 MDHEN, CDR2 SYDVKM. With 3 bases removed from V and 2 bases from J, the gap between germline ends came to 9 bases. The CDR3 sequence is 14 residues long. The CDR3 loop reads CASSFRGFTDTQYF. In nucleotides, the CDR3 is TGTGCCAGCAGTTTCAGGGGTTTCACAGATACGCAGTATTTT.

This clonotype was counted only a few times. The rearrangement joins TRBV6-5 to TRBJ2-2; 9 bases align to TRBD2. The CDR3 covers 16 residues. Germline CDR1 and CDR2: MNHEY and SVGAGI. V lost 7 bases to trimming and J lost 7 bases; unmatched junction nucleotides: 13. CDR3: CASTPRLRGGLGELFF. CDR3 bases: TGTGCCAGCACCCCCAGGTTGCGGGGGGGCCTCGGGGAGCTGTTTTTT.

The chain recombines TRBV9 with TRBJ2-3, with D uncertain. V gave up 0 bases and J gave up 5 bases, with 16 bases separating them. The CDR3 is 16 residues long. CDR1 and CDR2 from the germline V gene are SGDLS and YYNGEE. The CDR3 nucleotides are TGTGCCAGCAGCGTAGGAGGTTTAGGTTGGGGAGATACGCAGTATTTT. Its protein product is CASSVGGLGWGDTQYF.

In this sample, this clonotype turned up once. It may be a read error: a sequence one base away is much more abundant. This chain links TRBV5-1 with TRBJ2-1; 8 bases line up with TRBD1. The CDR3 length is 21 residues. Germline CDR1 reads SGHRS; CDR2 reads YFSETQ. After removal of 0 bases from V and 3 bases from J, the junction contained 20 bases not matched to a gene. CDR3 DNA sequence: TGCGCCAGCAGCTTGGCCGTGGACAGGGAAGGGGTCCCGGCTTACTACAATGAGCAGTTCTTC. Translating gives CASSLAVDREGVPAYYNEQFF. Looking up the rest from reference TRBV5-1 and TRBJ2-1 gives the full variable domain: KAGVTQTPRYLIKTRGQQVTLSCSPISGHRSVSWYQQTPGQGLQFLFEYFSETQRNKGNFPGRFSGRQFSNSRSEMNVSTLELGDSALYLCASSLAVDREGVPAYYNEQFFGPGTRLTVL.

V usage is TRBV11-2 and J usage is TRBJ2-5, with D perhaps TRBD1 (6 bases). Germline V lookup: CDR1 SGHAT, CDR2 FQNNGV. With 0 bases removed from V and 2 bases from J, the gap between germline ends came to 16 bases. The CDR3 extends over 17 amino acids. CDR3 DNA sequence: TGTGCCAGCAGCTTAGATTTTAGGGGCGGACAGCAAGAGACCCAGTACTTC. Translated, it gives CASSLDFRGGQQETQYF.

The CDR3 loop reads CASSHTSGGVYGYTF. In DNA, the CDR3 is TGTGCCAGCAGTCATACCTCGGGGGGGGTCTATGGCTACACCTTC. The chain combines TRBV6-5 with TRBJ1-2, with a weak D call TRBD1 (5 bases). The CDR3 length is 15 residues. Between the trimmed V and J ends, which lost 5 bases and 4 bases, there was a span of 17 bases. In germline, CDR1 is MNHEY, CDR2 SVGAGI.

This clonotype has a handful of counts. This sequence joins TRBV7-8 and TRBJ2-3; D possibly corresponds to TRBD2 (5 bases). Germline values: CDR1 SGHVS, CDR2 FQNEAQ. The ends were cut back, 7 bases at V and 11 bases at J, with 16 bases in the middle. CDR3 size: 12 residues. Written as DNA, the CDR3 is TGTGCCAGCAAGAATCCGGGGATCGGGCAGTATTTT. Amino acids: CASKNPGIGQYF.

The CDR3 loop reads CASSQDHLEEFQETQYF. CDR3 nucleotide sequence: TGCGCCAGCAGCCAAGATCATTTAGAGGAATTCCAAGAGACCCAGTACTTC. The chain employs TRBV4-3 and TRBJ2-5; D not resolved. CDR1 LGHNA and CDR2 YSLEER come from the germline V gene. The CDR3 runs 17 residues. V shed 0 bases and J shed 1 base, with 15 bases lying between them.

The rearrangement links TRBV4-2 to TRBJ1-5; 7 nucleotides match TRBD1. Germline CDR1 is LGHNA and CDR2 is YNFKEQ. CDR3 length equals 15 residues. The junction had 9 bases not matched to a gene; V was cut back by 4 bases and J by 6 bases. The chain's CDR3 is CASSPLKGASQPQHF. CDR3 DNA sequence: TGTGCCAGCAGCCCGCTGAAGGGGGCGAGTCAGCCCCAGCATTTT.

In this sample, this clonotype turned up a few times. This sequence joins TRBV6-4 and TRBJ2-2, with a possible D match to TRBD1 (6 bases). The CDR3 is 14 amino acids. V was cut by 0 bases and J by 7 bases, with 9 bases left in between. The germline V gene encodes CDR1 MRHNA and CDR2 SNTAGT. The DNA of the CDR3 is TGTGCCAGCAGTGACTCAGGGGGAAGCGGGGAGCTGTTTTTT. This codes for CASSDSGGSGELFF.

The rearrangement uses TRBV5-5 and TRBJ1-2; D is unclear. Trimming left V 4 bases short and J 0 bases short, with 10 bases between. CDR1 SGHKS and CDR2 YYEKEE come from the germline V gene (reference sequence). The CDR3 covers 14 residues. The CDR3 is CASSPRASNYGYTF. CDR3 in DNA: TGTGCCAGCAGCCCCCGGGCCTCTAACTATGGCTACACCTTC.

This chain uses TRBV10-3 with TRBJ2-3, with D perhaps matching TRBD2 (6 bases). In germline, CDR1 is ENHRY, CDR2 SYGVKD. V lost 6 bases, J lost 4 bases, and 17 bases lay in between. The CDR3 covers 15 residues. DNA for the CDR3: TGTGCCATCAGGGCTCCGGGACTGAGGGCAGATACGCAGTATTTT. It is translated as CAIRAPGLRADTQYF.